The TCR beta chain under discussion was sequenced for a study of cytomegalovirus exposure and HLA in healthy donors. The CDR3 totals 15 residues. Looked up from germline, CDR1 is LNHDA and CDR2 is SQIVND (reference sequence). V was clipped by 5 bases and J by 8 bases; unmatched bases: 12. The sample holds a few counts of this clone. Its matching antigen is unknown. The PCR used 60 Vbeta and 13 Jbeta primers. Here immunoSEQ multiplex PCR was the method, and the copy in TCRdb shows in-frame clones only, minus some. The data contain approximately 160,000 clones, roughly 80% of them seen just once; the ten biggest clones take up 13%. The study's findings and limits: Later analysis demonstrated an association between a missense DCLRE1C variant and TCR beta V- and J-gene trimming. In a later analysis, donors in an Asian-associated ancestry cluster reportedly had fewer N-insertions in productive TCRs than the cohort mean. Sequencing likely produced, as an artifact, a cluster of highly shared sequence variants.

The receptor was derived from a woman aged 45 to 65 in good health and CMV-seropositive. Specimen: PBMCs. The genes are TRBV19 and TRBJ1-2; 9 bases are shared with TRBD1. DNA for the CDR3: TGTGCCAGTAGTTCCCCGGGACAGGGTCTAGGAGGCTACACCTTC. It codes for CASSSPGQGLGGYTF.